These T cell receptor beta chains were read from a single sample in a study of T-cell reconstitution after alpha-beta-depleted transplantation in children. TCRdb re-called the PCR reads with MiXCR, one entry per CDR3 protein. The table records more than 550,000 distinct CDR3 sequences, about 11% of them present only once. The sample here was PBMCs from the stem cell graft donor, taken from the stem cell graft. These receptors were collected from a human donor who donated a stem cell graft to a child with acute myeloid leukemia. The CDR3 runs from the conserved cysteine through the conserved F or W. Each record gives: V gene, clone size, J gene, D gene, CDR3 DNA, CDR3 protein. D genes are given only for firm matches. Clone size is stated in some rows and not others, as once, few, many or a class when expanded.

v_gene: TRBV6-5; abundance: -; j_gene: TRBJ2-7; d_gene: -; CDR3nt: TGTGCCAGCAGAGGGGGGTTTTATGAGTACGAGCAGTACTTC; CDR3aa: CASRGGFYEYEQYF
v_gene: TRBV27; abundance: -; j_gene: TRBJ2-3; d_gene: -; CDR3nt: TGTGCCAGCAGTTTTGGGGCGCCCGAGGTGGATACGCAGTATTTT; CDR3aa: CASSFGAPEVDTQYF
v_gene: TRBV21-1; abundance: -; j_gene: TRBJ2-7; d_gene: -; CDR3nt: TGTGCCAGCGGAACGGGACTAGCGGGATCCGGGTTC; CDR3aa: CASGTGLAGSGF
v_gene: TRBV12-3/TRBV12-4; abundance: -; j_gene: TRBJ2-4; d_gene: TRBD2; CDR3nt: TGTGCCAGCAGTTTTCGCCCTAGCGGGAGTATGAGTAGGAACATTCAGTACTTC; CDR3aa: CASSFRPSGSMSRNIQYF
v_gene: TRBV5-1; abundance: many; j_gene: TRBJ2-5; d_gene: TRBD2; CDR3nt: TGCGCCAGCAGCCCCGCCGGGACTAGCGGGAGCAAGACCCAGTACTTC; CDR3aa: CASSPAGTSGSKTQYF
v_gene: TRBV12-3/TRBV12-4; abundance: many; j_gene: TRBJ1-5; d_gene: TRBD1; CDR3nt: TGTGCCAGCAGTTCTCGGGACAGCGCCGCTCAGCCCCAGCATTTT; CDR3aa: CASSSRDSAAQPQHF
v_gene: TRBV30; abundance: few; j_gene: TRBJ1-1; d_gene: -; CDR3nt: TGTGCCTGGGGCAGGGAAAGCCGAGCTTTCTTT; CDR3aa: CAWGRESRAFF
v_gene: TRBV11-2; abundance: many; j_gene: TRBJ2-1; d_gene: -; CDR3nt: TGTGCCACCTCCGGGGCCTACAATGAGCAGTTCTTC; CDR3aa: CATSGAYNEQFF
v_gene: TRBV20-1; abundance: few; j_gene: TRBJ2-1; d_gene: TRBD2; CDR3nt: TGCAGTGCTAGGAAAGCGGGAGTGACCTACAATGAGCAGTTCTTC; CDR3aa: CSARKAGVTYNEQFF
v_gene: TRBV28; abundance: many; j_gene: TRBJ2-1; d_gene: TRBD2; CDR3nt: TGTGCCAGCAGTTTAGCTGGCGGGAGGATGTACAATGAGCAGTTCTTC; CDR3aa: CASSLAGGRMYNEQFF
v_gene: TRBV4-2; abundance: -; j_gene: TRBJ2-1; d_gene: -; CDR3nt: TGTGCCAGCAGCCAAGATTGGGCGTTGGCCTACAATGAGCAGTTCTTC; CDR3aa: CASSQDWALAYNEQFF
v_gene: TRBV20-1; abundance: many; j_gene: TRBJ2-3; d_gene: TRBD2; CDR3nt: TGCAGTGCCAGCAGCGGGAGGGCCCGCGCAGATACGCAGTATTTT; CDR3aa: CSASSGRARADTQYF
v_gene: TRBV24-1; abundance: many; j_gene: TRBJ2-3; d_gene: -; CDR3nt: TGTGCCACCAGTGATTCGAGGGATAGCACAGATACGCAGTATTTT; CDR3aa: CATSDSRDSTDTQYF
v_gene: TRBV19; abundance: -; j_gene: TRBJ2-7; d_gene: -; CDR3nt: TGTGCCAGTAGTATCATCGGGACGGGAGAGCAGTACTTC; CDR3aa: CASSIIGTGEQYF
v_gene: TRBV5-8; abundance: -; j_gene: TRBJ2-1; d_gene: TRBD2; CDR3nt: TGTGCCAGCAGCCTCCGGACTAGCGGGAGCCATGAGCAGTTCTTC; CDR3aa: CASSLRTSGSHEQFF
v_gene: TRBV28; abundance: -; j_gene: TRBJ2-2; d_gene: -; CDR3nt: TGTGCCAGCAGTCCCAGCGGTCAGGTGAACACCGGGGAGCTGTTTTTT; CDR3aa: CASSPSGQVNTGELFF
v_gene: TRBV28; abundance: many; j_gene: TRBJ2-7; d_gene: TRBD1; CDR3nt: TGTGCCAGCAGCGGGACAGATAGCTCCTACGAGCAGTACTTC; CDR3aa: CASSGTDSSYEQYF
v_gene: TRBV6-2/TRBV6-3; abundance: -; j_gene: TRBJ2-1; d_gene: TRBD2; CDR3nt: TGTGCCAGCAGTTACGTAGGACTAGCGGGAGTCAAGGGGCCCGATGAGCAGTTCTTC; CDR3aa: CASSYVGLAGVKGPDEQFF
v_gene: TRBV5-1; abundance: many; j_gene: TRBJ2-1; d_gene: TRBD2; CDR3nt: TGCGCCAGCAGCCAGGGACTAGCGGGAGGATCCTACAATGAGCAGTTCTTC; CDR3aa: CASSQGLAGGSYNEQFF
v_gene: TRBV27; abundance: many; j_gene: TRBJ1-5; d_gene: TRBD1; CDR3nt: TGTGCCAGCAGTCTGAGACAGGGGGGAGGCAATCAGCCCCAGCATTTT; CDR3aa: CASSLRQGGGNQPQHF
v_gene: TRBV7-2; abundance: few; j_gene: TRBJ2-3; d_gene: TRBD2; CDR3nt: TGTGCCAGCAGCCGGGGGCCGGCGGGAGGGGGAGATACGCAGTATTTT; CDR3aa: CASSRGPAGGGDTQYF
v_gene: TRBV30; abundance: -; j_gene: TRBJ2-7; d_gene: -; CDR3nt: TGTGCCTGGACCCATCTAGATGTCTACGAGCAGTACTTC; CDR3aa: CAWTHLDVYEQYF